Listed below are T cell receptor beta chains from one sample, sequenced in a study of cytomegalovirus exposure and HLA in healthy donors. TCRdb's copy holds only in-frame clones and misses some; the assay was immunoSEQ multiplex PCR. The sample includes under 150,000 clones, almost 85% of them seen just once. The sequenced sample consisted of PBMCs. The receptors were gathered from a boy younger than 10 in good health and CMV-seronegative. The CDR3 runs from the conserved cysteine through the conserved F or W. A D gene is named only where the DNA matches it firmly. Expanded clones are given a class, and other clones once, few, many or no size at all.

D | J | V | size | CDR3 | DNA
TRBD1 | TRBJ1-3 | TRBV7-9 | . | CASRSGTGGLVGNTIYF | TGTGCCAGCAGGTCAGGGACAGGGGGCCTGGTTGGAAACACCATATATTTT
. | TRBJ1-1 | TRBV25-1 | . | CASSESGESAEAFF | TGTGCCAGCAGTGAATCGGGGGAATCCGCTGAAGCTTTCTTT
. | TRBJ2-1 | TRBV6-5 | . | CASSYFEVLLYNEQFF | TGTGCCAGCAGTTACTTCGAGGTATTACTCTACAATGAGCAGTTCTTC
. | TRBJ1-2 | TRBV5-8 | . | CASSLDRVDGYTF | TGTGCCAGCAGCTTGGACAGGGTCGATGGCTACACCTTC
. | TRBJ1-1 | TRBV15 | . | CATSSLFRNTEAFF | TGTGCCACCAGCAGCCTTTTCAGGAACACTGAAGCTTTCTTT
. | TRBJ1-5 | TRBV4-2 | . | CASSQDEGGNQPQHF | TGTGCCAGCAGCCAAGATGAGGGGGGCAATCAGCCCCAGCATTTT
TRBD1 | TRBJ2-1 | TRBV7-2 | . | CASSLVGGAGGENEQFF | TGTGCCAGCAGCTTAGTAGGTGGGGCAGGGGGTGAGAATGAGCAGTTCTTC
. | TRBJ1-5 | TRBV9 | . | CASSDGHRNQPQHF | TGTGCCAGCAGCGACGGACATAGAAATCAGCCCCAGCATTTT
. | TRBJ1-1 | TRBV21-1 | . | CASSKEPSDRGRSEAFF | TGTGCCAGCAGCAAAGAGCCCTCGGACAGGGGAAGATCTGAAGCTTTCTTT
. | TRBJ2-2 | TRBV15 | . | CATSRRQDTGELFF | TGTGCCACCAGCAGGCGTCAGGACACCGGGGAGCTGTTTTTT
. | TRBJ1-4 | TRBV18 | . | CASSPRTGSNEKLFF | TGTGCCAGCTCACCAAGAACAGGTTCTAATGAAAAACTGTTTTTT
. | TRBJ2-5 | TRBV5-6 | . | CASSLVADQETQYF | TGTGCCAGCAGCTTGGTGGCAGATCAAGAGACCCAGTACTTC
. | TRBJ1-2 | TRBV18 | . | CASSPGAGANYGYTF | TGTGCCAGCTCACCAGGGGCCGGAGCCAACTATGGCTACACCTTC
. | TRBJ2-2 | TRBV7-9 | . | CASSSSPGSGELFF | TGTGCCAGCAGCTCCTCTCCGGGGAGCGGGGAGCTGTTTTTT
. | TRBJ2-7 | TRBV9 | once | CASSVETGPYEQYF | TGTGCCAGCAGCGTAGAGACAGGCCCCTACGAGCAGTACTTC
TRBD2 | TRBJ2-1 | TRBV5-1 | . | CASSFLFPALTSGPYNEQFF | TGCGCCAGCAGCTTCCTTTTTCCCGCCCTAACTAGCGGGCCTTACAATGAGCAGTTCTTC
TRBD2 | TRBJ2-1 | TRBV7-3 | . | CASGETSGRYNEQFF | TGTGCCAGCGGGGAGACTAGCGGGAGGTACAATGAGCAGTTCTTC
TRBD1 | TRBJ1-5 | TRBV15 | . | CATSLDRGSSQPQHF | TGTGCCACCAGCCTCGACAGGGGCTCGAGTCAGCCCCAGCATTTT
. | TRBJ2-7 | TRBV5-1 | . | CASSLLPIGRSYEQYF | TGCGCCAGCAGCTTGCTCCCGATCGGTCGCTCCTACGAGCAGTACTTC
. | TRBJ1-1 | TRBV30 | . | CAWSRGDGTEAFF | TGTGCCTGGAGTAGGGGTGATGGCACTGAAGCTTTCTTT
TRBD1 | TRBJ2-1 | TRBV18 | . | CASSPWDRGTTRASEQFF | TGTGCCAGCTCACCATGGGACAGGGGAACCACACGGGCGAGTGAGCAGTTCTTC
TRBD1 | TRBJ2-7 | TRBV4-1 | . | CASSQEGTGFYEQYF | TGCGCCAGCAGCCAAGAAGGGACAGGATTTTACGAGCAGTACTTC
. | TRBJ2-3 | TRBV7-9 | once | CASSLGTGRATDTQYF | TGTGCCAGCAGCTTAGGGACAGGGAGGGCCACAGATACGCAGTATTTT
TRBD1 | TRBJ1-1 | TRBV6-5 | . | CASNRGAGGSTEAFF | TGTGCCAGCAACAGGGGAGCTGGGGGGTCCACTGAAGCTTTCTTT
TRBD2 | TRBJ2-1 | TRBV27 | . | CASRGLAEDEQFF | TGTGCCAGCAGGGGACTAGCGGAGGATGAGCAGTTCTTC
. | TRBJ1-5 | TRBV19 | . | CASSIGRVGNQPQHF | TGTGCCAGTAGTATAGGGCGGGTCGGCAATCAGCCCCAGCATTTT
. | TRBJ2-1 | TRBV6-5 | few | CASSPPTGEQFF | TGTGCCAGCAGTCCTCCTACGGGTGAGCAGTTCTTC
TRBD2 | TRBJ2-1 | TRBV5-6 | . | CASSLVGAGAHGDEQFF | TGTGCCAGCAGCTTGGTGGGAGCGGGGGCGCACGGGGATGAGCAGTTCTTC
TRBD2 | TRBJ2-7 | TRBV15 | few | CATSREAGGPLEQYF | TGTGCCACCAGCAGAGAAGCGGGGGGGCCGCTCGAGCAGTACTTC
TRBD1 | TRBJ2-7 | TRBV15 | once | CATADDRVISGAYEQYF | TGTGCCACCGCAGACGACAGGGTGATCAGTGGGGCCTACGAGCAGTACTTC
TRBD1 | TRBJ2-5 | TRBV4-1 | . | CASSRDSQETQYF | TGCGCCAGCAGCCGGGACAGCCAAGAGACCCAGTACTTC
. | TRBJ1-1 | TRBV5-4 | . | CASSLDPRGLTNTEAFF | TGTGCCAGCAGCTTGGATCCCAGGGGCCTAACCAACACTGAAGCTTTCTTT
TRBD1 | TRBJ1-1 | TRBV19 | . | CASSMGRGQGRVATEAFF | TGTGCCAGTAGTATGGGTCGGGGACAGGGCCGGGTCGCCACTGAAGCTTTCTTT
TRBD2 | TRBJ2-5 | TRBV10-3 | . | CAISRAGGLETQYF | TGTGCCATCAGTAGGGCGGGAGGGCTAGAGACCCAGTACTTC
TRBD1 | TRBJ1-3 | TRBV5-8 | . | CASSLGVRTGRNTIYF | TGTGCCAGCAGCTTGGGGGTCCGGACAGGGAGAAACACCATATATTTT
. | TRBJ1-5 | TRBV4-1 | . | CASSYRAGGGQPQHF | TGCGCCAGCAGTTACAGGGCGGGAGGAGGTCAGCCCCAGCATTTT
TRBD2 | TRBJ2-3 | TRBV5-1 | . | CASSPSRGADTQYF | TGCGCCAGCAGCCCCTCTCGGGGGGCAGATACGCAGTATTTT
. | TRBJ2-7 | TRBV29-1 | . | CSVGQGTSYEQYF | TGCAGCGTTGGCCAGGGGACGTCCTACGAGCAGTACTTC
. | TRBJ2-4 | TRBV6-6 | . | CASRVQGGENIQYF | TGTGCCAGCAGAGTACAGGGGGGGGAAAACATTCAGTACTTC
. | TRBJ1-5 | TRBV19 | . | CASSMRQLYQPQHF | TGTGCCAGTAGCATGCGGCAGCTATACCAGCCCCAGCATTTT
. | TRBJ2-6 | TRBV5-1 | . | CASSEHVSGANVLTF | TGCGCCAGCAGCGAGCATGTATCTGGGGCCAACGTCCTGACTTTC
. | TRBJ2-1 | TRBV10-3 | . | CAISESPRNNEQFF | TGTGCCATCAGTGAGTCTCCGCGGAACAATGAGCAGTTCTTC